This TCR beta chain was retrieved from a study of T cells in Graves' hyperthyroidism and ophthalmopathy. TCR beta CDR3 region amplification was performed from RNA transcripts. In the first-round RT-PCR of the TCR CDR3, the HTBI primer set was used. MiXCR was run by TCRdb on the multiplex PCR reads, yielding one entry per CDR3 protein. The table lists approximately 600,000 distinct CDR3 sequences, roughly 14% of them singletons, with 4% to 5.5% in the top ten. In this sample, this clonotype turned up many times. As yet, its antigen is unknown. The study, taken as a whole, reports: Most expanded thyroid clonotypes above 0.001 also appeared in blood.

The study left out patients who had uncontrolled infection, other autoimmune disease, pregnancy or lactation. Orbital computed tomography and thyroid ultrasound, together with serum TRAb and thyroxine and clinical symptoms, were used for diagnoses. Using around 10 ml of fresh peripheral blood, PBMCs were prepared. CDR3 length: 15 residues. V gave up 2 bases and J gave up 9 bases; unmatched junction bases: 6. CDR1 is MNHNS and CDR2 is SASEGT in the germline V gene. The TCR sequence derives from a woman aged 40 to 50 with Graves' ophthalmopathy. The sequenced sample was blood. The chain recombines TRBV6-1 with TRBJ2-1; TRBD2 aligns across 11 bases. The CDR3 loop is CASSEISGRAGEQFF. In nucleotides, the CDR3 is TGTGCCAGCAGTGAAATTAGCGGGAGGGCTGGTGAGCAGTTCTTC.